This T cell receptor (beta chain) was profiled in a study of OX40 agonist ivuxolimab in advanced cancers. Study-wide results and caveats: Expanded clones were, on average, more numerous in CD8+ T cells than in CD4+.

Data came from immunoSEQ multiplex PCR; TCRdb stores just in-frame clones and leaves some out. The sample carries roughly 72,000 clones, 81% recorded once. As to this clone: Its antigen is as yet unknown.

The study sampled blood at baseline, cycle 4 day 1, and cycle 7 day 1. The clonotype was recovered from an adult with an advanced solid tumor such as melanoma, head and neck, liver or kidney cancer. The sample was CD4+ or CD8+ T cells sorted from blood, taken in a trial of the OX40 agonist ivuxolimab.

CDR3 loop: CATSLGYTEITDTQYF. CDR3 bases: TGTGCCACCAGCCTAGGGTATACTGAAATCACAGATACGCAGTATTTT. The gene calls are TRBV15 and TRBJ2-3; no firm D call. The CDR3 consists of 16 residues. The V and J ends lost 5 bases and 2 bases respectively, with 17 bases between them. The V gene's germline CDR1 is LNHNV and CDR2 YYDKDF (reference sequence).